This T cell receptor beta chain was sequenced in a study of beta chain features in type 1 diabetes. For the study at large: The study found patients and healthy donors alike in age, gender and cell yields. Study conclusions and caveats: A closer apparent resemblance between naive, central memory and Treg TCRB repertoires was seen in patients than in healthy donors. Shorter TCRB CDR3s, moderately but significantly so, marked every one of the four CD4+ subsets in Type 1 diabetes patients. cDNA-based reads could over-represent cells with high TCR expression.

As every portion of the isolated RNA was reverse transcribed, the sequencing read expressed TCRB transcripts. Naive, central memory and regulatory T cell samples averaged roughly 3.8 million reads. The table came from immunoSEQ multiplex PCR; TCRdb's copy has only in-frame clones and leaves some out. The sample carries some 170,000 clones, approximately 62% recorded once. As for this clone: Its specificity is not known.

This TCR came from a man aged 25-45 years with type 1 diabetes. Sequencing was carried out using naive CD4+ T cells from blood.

DNA for the CDR3: TGCGCCAGCAGCCAAGGAAATGCCGGGATTAGGGAGGAGACCCAGTACTTC. Protein: CASSQGNAGIREETQYF. The chain is built from TRBV4-1 and TRBJ2-5; D may be TRBD2 (5 bases). Trimming removed 1 base at V and 5 bases at J, with 20 bases between. The length of the CDR3 is 17 residues. From germline, CDR1 is MGHRA and CDR2 YSYEKL.